The clone carrying this T cell receptor (beta chain) was found once. No antigen is known for it. Looked up from germline, CDR1 is MNHNS and CDR2 is SASEGT. Trimming removed 6 bases from V and 4 bases from J, with 10 bases in between. The CDR3 spans 13 residues. The record originates from a study of CD8+ T cells in alopecia areata. Findings of the study overall: Lesional scalp, especially alopecia totalis/universalis, showed higher clonality than normal scalp.

It was cDNA, reverse transcribed from extracted RNA, that served as the sequencing template. Method: immunoSEQ multiplex PCR; TCRdb's copy keeps in-frame clones and lacks some. This table holds approximately 130,000 clones, 47% found once. The chain employs TRBV6-1 and TRBJ1-3; no reliable D call. This receptor was taken from a human donor with alopecia areata. The sequencing input was NKG2D-low CD8+ T cells sorted from blood. The CDR3, as DNA: TGTGCCAGCAGCGATGGATCGGGAAACACCATATATTTT. It yields the protein CASSDGSGNTIYF.